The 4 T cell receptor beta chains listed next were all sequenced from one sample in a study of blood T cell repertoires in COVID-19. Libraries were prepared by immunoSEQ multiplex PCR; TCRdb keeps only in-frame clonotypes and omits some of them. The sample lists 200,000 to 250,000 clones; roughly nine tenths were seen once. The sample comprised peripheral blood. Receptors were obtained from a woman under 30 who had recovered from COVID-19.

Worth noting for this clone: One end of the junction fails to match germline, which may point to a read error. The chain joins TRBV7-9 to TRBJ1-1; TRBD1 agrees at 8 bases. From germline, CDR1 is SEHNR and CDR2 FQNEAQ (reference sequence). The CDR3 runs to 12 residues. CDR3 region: CASSLETGDYNF. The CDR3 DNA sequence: TGTGCCAGCAGCTTAGAGACAGGGGACTACAACTTT.

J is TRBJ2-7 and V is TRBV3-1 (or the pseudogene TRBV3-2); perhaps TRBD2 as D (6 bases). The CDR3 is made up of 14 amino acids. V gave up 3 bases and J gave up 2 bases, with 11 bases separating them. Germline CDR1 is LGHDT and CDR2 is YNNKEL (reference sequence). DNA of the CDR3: TGTGCCAGCAGCCAGTATGCGGGACCCTACGAGCAGTACTTC. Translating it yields CASSQYAGPYEQYF.

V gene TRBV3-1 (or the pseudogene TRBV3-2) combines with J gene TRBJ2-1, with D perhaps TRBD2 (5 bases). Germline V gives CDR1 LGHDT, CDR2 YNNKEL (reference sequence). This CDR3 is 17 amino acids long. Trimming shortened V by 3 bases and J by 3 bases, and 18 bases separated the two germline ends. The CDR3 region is CASSQEAMPLRYNEQFF. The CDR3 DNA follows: TGTGCCAGCAGCCAGGAGGCCATGCCACTCCGCTACAATGAGCAGTTCTTC.

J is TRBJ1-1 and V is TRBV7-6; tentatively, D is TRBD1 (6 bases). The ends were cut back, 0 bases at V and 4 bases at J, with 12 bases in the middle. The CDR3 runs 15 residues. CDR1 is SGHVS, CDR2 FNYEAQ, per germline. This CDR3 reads CASSLAPTGFTEAFF. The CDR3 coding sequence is TGTGCCAGCAGCTTAGCCCCCACAGGGTTCACTGAAGCTTTCTTT.